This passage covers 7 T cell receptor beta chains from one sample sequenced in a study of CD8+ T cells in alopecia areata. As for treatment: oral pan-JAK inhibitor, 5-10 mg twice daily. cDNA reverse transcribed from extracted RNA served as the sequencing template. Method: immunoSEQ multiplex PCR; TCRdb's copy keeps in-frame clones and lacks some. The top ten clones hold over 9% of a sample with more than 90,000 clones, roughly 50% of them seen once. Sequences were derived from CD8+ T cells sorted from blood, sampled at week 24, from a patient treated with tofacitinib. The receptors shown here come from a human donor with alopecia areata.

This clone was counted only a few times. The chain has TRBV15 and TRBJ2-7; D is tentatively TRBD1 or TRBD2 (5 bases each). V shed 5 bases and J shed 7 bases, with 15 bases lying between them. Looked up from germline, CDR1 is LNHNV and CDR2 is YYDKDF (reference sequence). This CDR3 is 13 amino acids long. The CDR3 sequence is CATSGREWGEQYF. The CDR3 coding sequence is TGTGCCACCAGCGGCCGTGAATGGGGGGAGCAGTACTTC.

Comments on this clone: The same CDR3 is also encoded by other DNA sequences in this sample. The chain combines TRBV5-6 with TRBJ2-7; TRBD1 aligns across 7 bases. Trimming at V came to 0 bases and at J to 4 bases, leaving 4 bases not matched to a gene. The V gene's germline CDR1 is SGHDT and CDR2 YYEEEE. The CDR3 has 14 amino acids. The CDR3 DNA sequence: TGTGCCAGCAGCTTGGGACAGGGAGTATACGAGCAGTACTTC. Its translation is CASSLGQGVYEQYF. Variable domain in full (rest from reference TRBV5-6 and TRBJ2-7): DAGVTQSPTHLIKTRGQQVTLRCSPKSGHDTVSWYQQALGQGPQFIFQYYEEEERQRGNFPDRFSGHQFPNYSSELNVNALLLGDSALYLCASSLGQGVYEQYFGPGTRLTVT.

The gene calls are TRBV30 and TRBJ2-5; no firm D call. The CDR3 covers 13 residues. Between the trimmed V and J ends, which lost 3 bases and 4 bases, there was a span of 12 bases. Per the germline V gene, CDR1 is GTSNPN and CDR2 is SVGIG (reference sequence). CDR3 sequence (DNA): TGTGCCTGGAGCCCAGGCTGGGTAGAGACCCAGTACTTC. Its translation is CAWSPGWVETQYF.

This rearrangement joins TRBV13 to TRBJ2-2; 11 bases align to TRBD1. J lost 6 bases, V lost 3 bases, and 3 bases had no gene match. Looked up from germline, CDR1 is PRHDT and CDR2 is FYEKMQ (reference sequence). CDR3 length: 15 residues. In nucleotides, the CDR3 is TGTGCCAGCAGCTTTGGGACAGGGGGAGCCGGGGAGCTGTTTTTT. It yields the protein CASSFGTGGAGELFF. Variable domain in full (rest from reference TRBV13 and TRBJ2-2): AAGVIQSPRHLIKEKRETATLKCYPIPRHDTVYWYQQGPGQDPQFLISFYEKMQSDKGSIPDRFSAQQFSDYHSELNMSSLELGDSALYFCASSFGTGGAGELFFGEGSRLTVL.

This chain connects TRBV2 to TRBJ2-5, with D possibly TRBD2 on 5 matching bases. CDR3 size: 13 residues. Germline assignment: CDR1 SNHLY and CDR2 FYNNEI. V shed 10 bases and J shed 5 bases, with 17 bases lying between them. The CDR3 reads CAIPGPLVETQYF. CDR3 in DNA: TGTGCCATCCCCGGGCCACTAGTGGAGACCCAGTACTTC.

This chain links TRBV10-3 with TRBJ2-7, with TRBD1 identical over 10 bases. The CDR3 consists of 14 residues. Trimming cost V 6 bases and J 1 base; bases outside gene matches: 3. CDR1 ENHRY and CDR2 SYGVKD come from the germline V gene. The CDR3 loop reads CAISPGQGSYEQYF. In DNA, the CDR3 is TGTGCCATCAGCCCGGGACAGGGGTCCTACGAGCAGTACTTC.

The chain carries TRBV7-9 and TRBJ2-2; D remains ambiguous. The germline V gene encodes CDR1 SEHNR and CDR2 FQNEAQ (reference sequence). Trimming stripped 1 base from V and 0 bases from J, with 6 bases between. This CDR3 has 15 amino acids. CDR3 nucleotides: TGTGCCAGCAGCTTAGGACGAGCGAACACCGGGGAGCTGTTTTTT. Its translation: CASSLGRANTGELFF. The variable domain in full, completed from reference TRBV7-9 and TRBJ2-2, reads DTGVSQNPRHKITKRGQNVTFRCDPISEHNRLYWYRQTLGQGPEFLTYFQNEAQLEKSRLLSDRFSAERPKGSFSTLEIQRTEQGDSAMYLCASSLGRANTGELFFGEGSRLTVL.